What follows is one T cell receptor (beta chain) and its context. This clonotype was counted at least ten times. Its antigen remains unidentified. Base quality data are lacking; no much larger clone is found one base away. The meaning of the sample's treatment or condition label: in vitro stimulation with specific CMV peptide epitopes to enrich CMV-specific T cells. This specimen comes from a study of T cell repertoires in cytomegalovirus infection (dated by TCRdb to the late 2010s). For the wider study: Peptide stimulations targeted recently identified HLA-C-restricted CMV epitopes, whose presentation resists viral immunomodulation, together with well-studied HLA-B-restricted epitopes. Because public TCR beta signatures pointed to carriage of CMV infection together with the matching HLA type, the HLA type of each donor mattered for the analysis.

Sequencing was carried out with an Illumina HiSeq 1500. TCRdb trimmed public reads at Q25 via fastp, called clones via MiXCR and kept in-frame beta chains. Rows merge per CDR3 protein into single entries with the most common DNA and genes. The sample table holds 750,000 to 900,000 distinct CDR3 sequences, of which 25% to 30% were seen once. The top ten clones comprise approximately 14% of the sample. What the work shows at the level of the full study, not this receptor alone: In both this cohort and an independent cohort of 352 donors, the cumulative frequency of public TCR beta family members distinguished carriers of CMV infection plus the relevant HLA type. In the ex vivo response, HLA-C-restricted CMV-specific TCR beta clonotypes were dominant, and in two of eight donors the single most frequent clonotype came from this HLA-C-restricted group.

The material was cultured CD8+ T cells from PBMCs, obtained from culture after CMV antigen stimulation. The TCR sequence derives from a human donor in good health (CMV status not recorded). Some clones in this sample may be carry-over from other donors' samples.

The CDR3 reads as follows: CASSYIDRIQETQYF. The nucleotides are TGTGCCAGCAGTTACATTGACAGAATACAAGAGACCCAGTACTTC. The receptor chain draws on TRBV7-6 and TRBJ2-5; a tentative D match to TRBD1 spans 5 bases. The germline V gene sets CDR1 to SGHVS and CDR2 to FNYEAQ. The V and J ends are trimmed by 6 bases and 2 bases, leaving 16 bases between them. The CDR3 goes from the cysteine to the phenylalanine over 15 residues. Here the CDR3 DNA is all that survives: 45 bases in frame from base 1.